This T cell receptor beta chain was sequenced during a study of T cells in Graves' hyperthyroidism and ophthalmopathy. Whole-study findings and limits: In the blood, most expanded thyroid clonotypes above 0.001 appeared as well. A model built on 13 V-J features separated ophthalmopathy from stable hyperthyroidism.

No ophthalmopathy progression within 18 months constituted stable Graves' hyperthyroidism. Template material for amplifying TCR beta CDR3 regions consisted of RNA transcripts. The HTBI primer set served for first-round RT-PCR of the TCR CDR3. TCRdb fed the multiplex PCR reads into MiXCR, producing one record per CDR3 protein. The sample yields 450,000 to 700,000 distinct CDR3 sequences, about half seen once. Turning to this clonotype: Its antigen remains unknown.

This clonotype was obtained from a woman between 18 and 29 years old with Graves' hyperthyroidism. Sequencing was performed on peripheral blood or thyroid tissue (not recorded which).

The CDR3 DNA reads TGTGCCAGCAGGATCTCGGACGGGATGTACGAGCAGTACTTC. Encoded protein: CASRISDGMYEQYF. The chain joins TRBV7-2 to TRBJ2-7; D is perhaps TRBD2 (5 bases). V lost 6 bases and J lost 4, with 16 bases in between. Looked up from germline, CDR1 is SGHTA and CDR2 is FQGNSA. The CDR3 has 14 amino acids. Using reference TRBV7-2 and TRBJ2-7 for the parts outside the CDR3, the full variable domain is GAGVSQSPSNKVTEKGKDVELRCDPISGHTALYWYRQSLGQGLEFLIYFQGNSAPDKSGLPSDRFSAERTGGSVSTLTIQRTQQEDSAVYLCASRISDGMYEQYFGPGTRLTVT.